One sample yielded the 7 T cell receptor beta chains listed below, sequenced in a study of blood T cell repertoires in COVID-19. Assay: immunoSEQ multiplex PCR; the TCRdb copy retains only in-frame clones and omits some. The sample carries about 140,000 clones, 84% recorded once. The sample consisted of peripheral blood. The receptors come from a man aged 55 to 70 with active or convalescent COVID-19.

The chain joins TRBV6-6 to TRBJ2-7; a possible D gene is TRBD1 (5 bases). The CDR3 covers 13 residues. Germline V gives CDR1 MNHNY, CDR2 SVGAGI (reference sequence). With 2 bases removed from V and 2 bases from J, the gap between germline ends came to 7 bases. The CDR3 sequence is CASSYDRAYEQYF. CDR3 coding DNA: TGTGCCAGCAGTTACGACAGAGCCTACGAGCAGTACTTC.

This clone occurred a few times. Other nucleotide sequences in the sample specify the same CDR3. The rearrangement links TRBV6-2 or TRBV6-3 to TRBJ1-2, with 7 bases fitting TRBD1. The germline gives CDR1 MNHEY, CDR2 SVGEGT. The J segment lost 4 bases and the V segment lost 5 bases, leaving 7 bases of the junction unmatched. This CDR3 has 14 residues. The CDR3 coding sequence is TGTGCCAGCAGTCCCAGGGGGTCTCCCTATGGCTACACCTTC. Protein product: CASSPRGSPYGYTF.

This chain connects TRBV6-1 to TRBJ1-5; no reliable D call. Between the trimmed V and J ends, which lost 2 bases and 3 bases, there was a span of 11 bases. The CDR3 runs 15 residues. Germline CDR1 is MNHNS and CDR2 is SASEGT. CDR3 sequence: CASSEMGGNNQPQHF. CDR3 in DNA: TGTGCCAGCAGTGAAATGGGAGGGAACAATCAGCCCCAGCATTTT.

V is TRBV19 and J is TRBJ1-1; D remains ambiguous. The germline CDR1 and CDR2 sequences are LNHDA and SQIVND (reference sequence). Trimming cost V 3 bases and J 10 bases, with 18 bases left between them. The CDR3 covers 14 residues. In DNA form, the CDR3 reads TGTGCCAGTAGTATGATTCCGGGCGGGGTGGGAGCTTTCTTT. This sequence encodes CASSMIPGGVGAFF.

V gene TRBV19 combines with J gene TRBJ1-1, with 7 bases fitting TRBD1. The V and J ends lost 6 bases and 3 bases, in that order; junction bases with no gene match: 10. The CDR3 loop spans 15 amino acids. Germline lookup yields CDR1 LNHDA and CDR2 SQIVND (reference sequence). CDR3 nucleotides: TGTGCCAGTAGACCTAACAGGGGTAGGTACACTGAAGCTTTCTTT. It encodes CASRPNRGRYTEAFF.

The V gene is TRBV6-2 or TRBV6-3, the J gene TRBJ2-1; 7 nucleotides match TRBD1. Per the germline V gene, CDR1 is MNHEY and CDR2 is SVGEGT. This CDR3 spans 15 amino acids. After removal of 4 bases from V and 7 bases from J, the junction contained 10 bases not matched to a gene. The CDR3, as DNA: TGTGCCAGCAGTTCCCGGGACAGCCGACGAAATGAGCAGTTCTTC. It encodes CASSSRDSRRNEQFF.

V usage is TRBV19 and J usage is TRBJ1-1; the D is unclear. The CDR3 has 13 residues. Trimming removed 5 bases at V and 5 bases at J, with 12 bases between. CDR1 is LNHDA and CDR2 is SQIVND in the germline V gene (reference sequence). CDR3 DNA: TGTGCCAGTAGTTTCCTTGGAGGAACTGAAGCTTTCTTT. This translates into CASSFLGGTEAFF.